The 9 T cell receptor beta chains given below trace back to one sample, sequenced in a study of blood T cell repertoires in COVID-19. Libraries were prepared by immunoSEQ multiplex PCR; TCRdb keeps only in-frame clonotypes and omits some of them. The table has about 150,000 clones, approximately 84% seen once. The sequenced sample consisted of peripheral blood. The receptors were sampled from a man between 18 and 29 years old with active or convalescent COVID-19.

The chain couples TRBV18 to TRBJ2-7; tentative D call: TRBD1 (6 bases). Germline-derived CDR1 and CDR2 are KGHSH and LQKENI. Trimming shortened V by 6 bases and J by 6 bases, and 18 bases separated the two germline ends. CDR3 length equals 14 residues. The CDR3 region is CASSPGTQKLEQYF. The CDR3 DNA reads TGTGCCAGCTCTCCCGGGACACAAAAGCTCGAGCAGTACTTC.

This chain joins TRBV13 and TRBJ2-1, with TRBD2 identical over 8 bases. V was pared by 1 base and J by 6 bases, with 2 bases of the junction left unmatched. Germline-derived CDR1 and CDR2 are PRHDT and FYEKMQ (reference sequence). This CDR3 region has 14 residues. For the CDR3, the DNA is TGTGCCAGCAGCTTAGCGGGGGGGTCCAATGAGCAGTTCTTC. It specifies CASSLAGGSNEQFF.

The chain recombines TRBV9 with TRBJ2-1, with D maybe TRBD2 (5 bases). The CDR3 is 13 amino acids. Germline CDR1 reads SGDLS; CDR2 reads YYNGEE. V was cut by 0 bases and J by 9 bases, with 10 bases left in between. CDR3 coding DNA: TGTGCCAGCAGCGTAGCCTCAGCGGTTGAGCAGTTCTTC. Translating it yields CASSVASAVEQFF.

The chain couples TRBV29-1 to TRBJ2-7; TRBD2 might be the D (5 bases). CDR3 length: 11 amino acids. Germline V gene lookup returns CDR1 SQVTM and CDR2 ANQGSEA. Trimming took 6 bases from V and 5 from J, leaving 11 bases between them. CDR3 sequence (DNA): TGCAGCGTGCTACGGGGTAACGAGCAGTACTTC. This encodes CSVLRGNEQYF.

This rearrangement joins TRBV5-1 to TRBJ2-7, with D possibly matching TRBD1 (6 bases). The CDR3 extends over 15 amino acids. V dropped 2 bases and J dropped 5 bases, with 17 bases sitting between them. CDR1 is SGHRS, CDR2 YFSETQ, per germline. CDR3 in amino acids: CASSFQPGTNHEQYF. CDR3 bases: TGCGCCAGCAGCTTTCAACCCGGGACAAACCACGAGCAGTACTTC.

The V call is TRBV19, the J call TRBJ2-4; 10 bases line up with TRBD1. The CDR3 is 14 residues long. Germline loops: CDR1 LNHDA, CDR2 SQIVND (reference sequence). The junction had 9 bases not matched to a gene; V was cut back by 7 bases and J by 9 bases. CDR3 protein: CASNPTGGLGIQYF. Here the CDR3 DNA reads TGTGCCAGTAACCCGACAGGGGGCCTGGGCATTCAGTACTTC.

This clone has just one count. This chain connects TRBV6-5 to TRBJ1-3; TRBD1 matches at 7 bases. With 5 bases clipped from V and 2 bases from J, the junction kept 3 bases outside the gene matches. The CDR3 length is 14 residues. Per germline, CDR1 MNHEY and CDR2 SVGAGI. The DNA of the CDR3 is TGTGCCAGCAGTATCGGGACAGCTGGAAACACCATATATTTT. Its translation: CASSIGTAGNTIYF.

This clone was seen only once. The V gene is TRBV10-3, the J gene TRBJ2-5, with 14 bases that match TRBD2. Trimming cost V 5 bases and J 1 base; bases outside gene matches: 12. The CDR3 contains 19 residues. Germline CDR1 reads ENHRY; CDR2 reads SYGVKD. The CDR3 here is CAISLPPGLAGAPQETQYF. DNA of the CDR3: TGTGCCATCAGTCTCCCCCCGGGACTAGCGGGAGCCCCCCAAGAGACCCAGTACTTC.

This clone was counted a single time. V gene TRBV11-3 combines with J gene TRBJ1-1; 7 bases map to TRBD1. This CDR3 is 14 amino acids long. J gave up 5 bases and V 5 bases, and 8 bases lay outside the gene matches. Germline CDR1 and CDR2: SGHNT and YENEEA. Written as DNA, the CDR3 is TGTGCCAGCAGCCCCCGCACAGGGGTGACTGAAGCTTTCTTT. It translates to CASSPRTGVTEAFF. Based on the CDR3 plus reference TRBV11-3 and TRBJ1-1, the full variable domain is EAGVVQSPRYKIIEKKQPVAFWCNPISGHNTLYWYLQNLGQGPELLIRYENEEAVDDSQLPKDRFSAERLKGVDSTLKIQPAELGDSAVYLCASSPRTGVTEAFFGQGTRLTVV.